Presented here are 10 T cell receptor beta chains from one specimen sequenced in a study of blood T cell repertoires in COVID-19. Only in-frame clones appear in the TCRdb table, and some are missing; sequencing was by immunoSEQ multiplex PCR. In the table there are 120,000 or so clones, approximately 80% of which are singletons. The sequenced sample was peripheral blood. Receptors were obtained from a man in his 70s with acute or convalescent COVID-19.

J is TRBJ1-5 and V is TRBV6-4, with 9 bases fitting TRBD1. Germline trimming cut 11 bases from V and 5 bases from J; bases unmatched to any gene: 7. Germline assignment: CDR1 MRHNA and CDR2 SNTAGT. The CDR3 loop spans 13 amino acids. The CDR3 DNA is TGTGCCCGGACAGGGGAGGGATATCAGCCCCAGCATTTT. Translated, it gives CARTGEGYQPQHF.

The V gene is TRBV6-5, the J gene TRBJ1-6; 9 bases are shared with TRBD1. CDR1 MNHEY and CDR2 SVGAGI come from the germline V gene. J was trimmed by 13 bases and V by 4 bases; bases with no gene match: 2. The CDR3 has 12 amino acids. CDR3 coding DNA: TGTGCCAGCAGTTGGACAGGGGAGCCCCTCCACTTT. It yields the protein CASSWTGEPLHF.

This chain connects TRBV9 to TRBJ1-3; a weak D match, TRBD1 (6 bases). Germline-derived CDR1 and CDR2 are SGDLS and YYNGEE. V lost 4 bases, J lost 4 bases, and 15 bases lay in between. This CDR3 has 15 amino acids. The CDR3 loop is CASSPSGGTGNTIYF. The CDR3 DNA sequence: TGTGCCAGCAGCCCCTCGGGAGGGACAGGAAACACCATATATTTT.

This rearrangement joins TRBV2 to TRBJ2-5; perhaps TRBD1 as D (5 bases). Germline V gene sequence: CDR1 SNHLY, CDR2 FYNNEI. V lost 6 bases to trimming and J lost 1 base, with 12 bases between them. The length of the CDR3 is 14 residues. As DNA, the CDR3 is TGTGCCAGCAGCGCCAGACAGATCCAAGAGACCCAGTACTTC. Its protein product is CASSARQIQETQYF.

This clone was detected only once. J is TRBJ1-4 and V is TRBV7-9, with unresolved D. CDR3 length: 15 amino acids. The germline gives CDR1 SEHNR, CDR2 FQNEAQ (reference sequence). Trimming took off 4 bases at V and 6 bases at J, with 15 bases between the two ends. The CDR3, as DNA: TGTGCCAGCAGCTCTTGGACGGGCGGGGATGAAAAACTGTTTTTT. Translating gives CASSSWTGGDEKLFF.

The table lists this clone with a few counts. The chain uses TRBV21-1 and TRBJ2-1; TRBD2 reflects the table's D call only, with no check against the DNA. TRBV21-1 is a known pseudogene. The length of the CDR3 is 17 residues. This CDR3 is CASSKVESGGRNNEQFF. In DNA form, the CDR3 reads TGTGCCAGCAGCAAAGTAGAAAGCGGGGGACGAAACAATGAGCAGTTCTTC.

There are many counts of this clone. CDR3 residues: CASSQEGRPGTEAFF. In DNA, the CDR3 is TGCGCCAGCAGCCAAGAAGGTCGGCCAGGTACTGAAGCTTTCTTT. V gene TRBV4-1 combines with J gene TRBJ1-1; D call uncertain. This CDR3 is 15 amino acids long. Deletions cut 0 bases from V and 5 bases from J, with 13 bases between. The germline V gene encodes CDR1 MGHRA and CDR2 YSYEKL.

The chain is built from TRBV28 and TRBJ1-2; 8 nucleotides line up with TRBD1. The CDR3 consists of 14 residues. CDR1 is MDHEN and CDR2 is SYDVKM in the germline V gene. Unmatched junction bases numbered 6, after V lost 6 bases and J lost 3 bases. The CDR3 sequence is CASSRTTGDYGYTF. The CDR3 DNA reads as TGTGCCAGCAGCCGGACGACAGGGGACTATGGCTACACCTTC.

The chain has TRBV19 and TRBJ2-1; D perhaps matches TRBD2 (7 bases). The CDR3 extends over 14 amino acids. In germline, CDR1 is LNHDA, CDR2 SQIVND (reference sequence). V was clipped by 3 bases and J by 4 bases, with 10 bases between them. The CDR3 reads CASSIGGPYNEQFF. The CDR3 DNA follows: TGTGCCAGTAGTATCGGGGGGCCTTACAATGAGCAGTTCTTC.

The gene calls are TRBV6-5 and TRBJ2-1, with 7 bases matching TRBD1. Germline CDR1 and CDR2: MNHEY and SVGAGI. The CDR3 has 13 amino acids. Trimming took 8 bases from V and 6 from J; bases not matched to a gene: 7. CDR3 residues: CASGQVRGNEQFF. In DNA, the CDR3 is TGTGCCAGCGGACAGGTCAGGGGCAATGAGCAGTTCTTC.